The 32 T cell receptor beta chains given below trace back to one sample, sequenced in a study of blood T cell repertoires in COVID-19. Sequencing was performed with immunoSEQ multiplex PCR; in TCRdb, only in-frame clones are kept and a portion is missing. In the table there are 100,000 to 150,000 clones, under 90% of which are singletons. The sequenced sample consisted of PBMCs or T cells enriched from blood (not recorded which). The source of these receptors is a man aged 35-49 years with acute COVID-19.

This CDR3 reads CASSLGGAGGRGDTQYF. Here the CDR3 DNA reads TGTGCCAGCAGCTTGGGTGGAGCGGGGGGCCGGGGAGATACGCAGTATTTT. V is TRBV5-4 and J is TRBJ2-3, with 9 bases identical to TRBD2. V lost 0 bases and J lost 5; bases outside the gene matches: 10. The CDR3 has 17 amino acids. Per the germline V gene, CDR1 is SGHNT and CDR2 is YYREEE (reference sequence).

The chain uses TRBV5-6 and TRBJ1-3; D perhaps matches TRBD1 (6 bases). V lost 4 bases and J 0 bases, leaving 8 bases between the germline ends. Germline V gives CDR1 SGHDT, CDR2 YYEEEE. The CDR3 totals 14 residues. The CDR3, as DNA: TGTGCCAGCAGCGACAGGTTCTCTGGAAACACCATATATTTT. This encodes CASSDRFSGNTIYF.

The chain employs TRBV11-1 and TRBJ2-2; the D is unclear. The CDR3 has 14 amino acids. V was cut by 0 bases and J by 0 bases, with 2 bases left in between. Germline V lookup: CDR1 SGHAT, CDR2 FQDESV (reference sequence). CDR3 amino acids: CASSLAANTGELFF. For the CDR3, the DNA is TGTGCCAGCAGCTTAGCCGCGAACACCGGGGAGCTGTTTTTT.

The chain joins TRBV11-2 to TRBJ2-1; unclear D gene. V was cut by 4 bases and J by 10 bases, with 14 bases left in between. This CDR3 contains 13 residues. The germline V gene encodes CDR1 SGHAT and CDR2 FQNNGV. CDR3 residues: CASSWALSGEQFF. CDR3 bases: TGTGCCAGCAGCTGGGCCCTCAGTGGAGAGCAGTTCTTC.

The rearrangement links TRBV18 to TRBJ2-5; D is unclear. Between the trimmed V and J ends, which lost 9 bases and 2 bases, there was a span of 13 bases. The germline CDR1 and CDR2 sequences are KGHSH and LQKENI. There are 13 residues in the CDR3. The CDR3 here is CASCQAEQETQYF. In DNA, the CDR3 is TGTGCCAGTTGCCAGGCAGAACAAGAGACCCAGTACTTC.

The V call is TRBV6-6, the J call TRBJ2-7; no definite D call. CDR3 length equals 14 residues. V lost 6 bases and J 0 bases, leaving 12 bases between the germline ends. Germline V CDR1 and CDR2: MNHNY, SVGAGI (reference sequence). The CDR3 sequence is CASSYDTFSYEQYF. The CDR3 DNA follows: TGTGCCAGCAGCTACGACACTTTCTCCTACGAGCAGTACTTC.

This chain connects TRBV6-5 to TRBJ1-3; D unresolved. Looked up from germline, CDR1 is MNHEY and CDR2 is SVGAGI. Trimming pared 2 bases from V and 3 bases from J, leaving 8 bases between. This CDR3 comprises 14 residues. The CDR3 here is CASSYNKFGNTIYF. The CDR3 DNA reads as TGTGCCAGCAGTTACAACAAGTTTGGAAACACCATATATTTT.

The rearrangement links TRBV7-9 to TRBJ1-6; 8 nucleotides match TRBD1. The CDR3 runs 18 residues. With V trimmed by 1 base and J by 5 bases, 10 bases remained unmatched. CDR1 and CDR2 from the germline V gene are SEHNR and FQNEAQ (reference sequence). The CDR3 protein is CASSLVTGGRLHNSPLHF. Here the CDR3 DNA reads TGTGCCAGCAGCTTAGTTACAGGGGGTAGATTGCATAATTCACCCCTCCACTTT.

This sequence joins TRBV5-6 and TRBJ2-7; the match to TRBD1 covers 10 bases. The CDR3 is made up of 14 amino acids. V shed 5 bases, J shed 7 bases, and the junction held 9 bases outside the gene matches. Germline assignment: CDR1 SGHDT and CDR2 YYEEEE. DNA of the CDR3: TGTGCCAGCAGGCGACGACAGGGGGCGGGTGAGCAGTACTTC. Its translation: CASRRRQGAGEQYF.

This rearrangement joins TRBV29-1 to TRBJ2-5; TRBD1 matches 7 bases. Germline V gene sequence: CDR1 SQVTM, CDR2 ANQGSEA. The CDR3 loop spans 11 amino acids. V shed 6 bases and J 7 bases; nucleotides not matched to a gene: 5. CDR3 nucleotide sequence: TGCAGCGTCGGACAGGACGCGACCCAGTACTTC. The encoded protein is CSVGQDATQYF. Full variable domain (rest looked up from reference TRBV29-1 and TRBJ2-5): SAVISQKPSRDICQRGTSLTIQCQVDSQVTMMFWYRQQPGQSLTLIATANQGSEATYESGFVIDKFPISRPNLTFSTLTVSNMSPEDSSIYLCSVGQDATQYFGPGTRLLVL.

This clone turned up a few times. The chain carries TRBV9 and TRBJ2-1; 7 bases are a match to TRBD2. CDR3 size: 16 residues. Germline CDR1 is SGDLS and CDR2 is YYNGEE. Losses at the gene ends were 0 bases for V and 9 bases for J; bases not matched to a gene: 12. CDR3 in amino acids: CASSVAASGGSGEQFF. CDR3 in DNA: TGTGCCAGCAGCGTAGCGGCTAGCGGAGGGTCCGGTGAGCAGTTCTTC.

V gene TRBV29-1 combines with J gene TRBJ1-1; tentatively, D is TRBD1 (6 bases). V lost 8 bases and J lost 4, with 14 bases in between. Germline CDR1 is SQVTM and CDR2 is ANQGSEA. The CDR3 runs to 12 residues. The CDR3 DNA follows: TGCAGCTCACAGGGCCTCTCCACTGAAGCTTTCTTT. As protein: CSSQGLSTEAFF.

This clone appeared a single time. The genes are TRBV3-1 (or the pseudogene TRBV3-2) and TRBJ1-1; D ambiguous. This CDR3 is built from 14 residues. Germline-derived CDR1 and CDR2 are LGHDT and YNNKEL (reference sequence). V was trimmed by 0 bases and J by 9 bases, leaving 14 bases between them. The CDR3 loop reads CASSQEGLGGKAFF. CDR3 bases: TGTGCCAGCAGCCAAGAAGGTTTGGGAGGAAAAGCTTTCTTT.

The chain recombines TRBV10-3 with TRBJ2-7; D might be TRBD1 (6 bases). This CDR3 spans 14 amino acids. Germline V lookup: CDR1 ENHRY, CDR2 SYGVKD. V lost 6 bases, J lost 0 bases, and 12 bases lay in between. CDR3 in amino acids: CAIRRTANSYEQYF. For the CDR3, the DNA is TGTGCCATCAGGAGGACAGCAAACTCCTACGAGCAGTACTTC.

The V gene is TRBV10-3, the J gene TRBJ1-1, with 7 bases matching TRBD1. Germline-derived CDR1 and CDR2 are ENHRY and SYGVKD. With V trimmed by 10 bases and J by 6 bases, 14 bases remained unmatched. The CDR3 covers 14 residues. In DNA, the CDR3 is TGTGCCACCTCAGTCGACAGGGACCATGCTGAAGCTTTCTTT. Protein product: CATSVDRDHAEAFF.

V is TRBV5-1 and J is TRBJ2-3; the D is unclear. Germline CDR1 reads SGHRS; CDR2 reads YFSETQ. V gave up 1 base and J gave up 0 bases, with 9 bases separating them. The CDR3 length is 15 residues. CDR3 DNA sequence: TGCGCCAGCAGCTTGCCACTCGGGAGCACAGATACGCAGTATTTT. This encodes CASSLPLGSTDTQYF.

This clone was found a few times. The V call is TRBV20-1, the J call TRBJ1-2; maybe TRBD1 (6 bases). The CDR3 has 13 amino acids. The V gene's germline CDR1 is DFQATT and CDR2 SNEGSKA (reference sequence). The germline V and J ends were trimmed by 4 bases and 6 bases, with 15 bases remaining between them. The CDR3 region is CSAIELGADGYTF. The CDR3 DNA is TGCAGTGCTATTGAATTGGGGGCGGATGGCTACACCTTC.

This CDR3 is CATRDSQGTEAFF. DNA for the CDR3: TGTGCCACCCGGGACAGTCAGGGGACTGAAGCTTTCTTT. The chain links TRBV10-3 to TRBJ1-1; 7 nucleotides match TRBD1. The CDR3 has 13 residues. Germline V gene lookup returns CDR1 ENHRY and CDR2 SYGVKD. The trim removed 10 bases at V and 5 bases at J, leaving 10 bases unmatched.

The V and J genes are TRBV3-1 (or the pseudogene TRBV3-2) and TRBJ1-4; a possible D gene is TRBD1 (6 bases). The CDR3 runs 14 residues. Germline CDR1 is LGHDT and CDR2 is YNNKEL (reference sequence). V dropped 0 bases and J dropped 7 bases, with 9 bases sitting between them. CDR3 nucleotides: TGTGCCAGCAGCCAAGATGGCAGGGGTGAAAAACTGTTTTTT. It is translated as CASSQDGRGEKLFF.

A remark on this clone: At one boundary the junction diverges from the germline segment, which might be a read error. The same CDR3 arises from other DNA sequences in this sample as well. The rearrangement uses TRBV27 and TRBJ2-2; D gene uncertain. Germline loops: CDR1 MNHEY, CDR2 SMNVEV (reference sequence). This CDR3 contains 14 residues. The CDR3 DNA reads as TGTGCCAGTAGTTTATCGAAGATCAGCGGGGAGCTGTTTTTT. This gives the protein CASSLSKISGELFF.

This clone was observed once. CDR3 coding DNA: TGTGCCAGCAGCAATCAGGGGAACACTGAAGCTTTCTTT. It codes for CASSNQGNTEAFF. This sequence joins TRBV7-3 and TRBJ1-1; D may be TRBD1 (5 bases). The V end lost 5 bases, the J end lost 1 base, and 8 bases lay between the germline ends. The CDR3 length is 13 residues. Looked up from germline, CDR1 is SGHTA and CDR2 is FQGTGA.

V usage is TRBV6-5 and J usage is TRBJ2-1; TRBD2 agrees at 7 bases. Germline V CDR1 and CDR2: MNHEY, SVGAGI. The CDR3 sequence is 13 residues long. Trimming cost V 8 bases and J 8 bases; bases outside gene matches: 9. In DNA, the CDR3 is TGTGCCAGCCTCGGCGGGAGAGTATATGAGCAGTTCTTC. This sequence encodes CASLGGRVYEQFF.

This chain links TRBV19 with TRBJ1-6; D ambiguous. The length of the CDR3 is 15 residues. The germline V gene encodes CDR1 LNHDA and CDR2 SQIVND (reference sequence). Trimming cost V 4 bases and J 0 bases, with 7 bases left between them. This chain's CDR3 is CASSRTSSYNSPLHF. Written as DNA, the CDR3 is TGTGCCAGTAGTAGAACGAGCTCCTATAATTCACCCCTCCACTTT.

V is TRBV3-1 (or the pseudogene TRBV3-2) and J is TRBJ1-5, with a tentative D call TRBD1 (5 bases). The CDR3 is made up of 16 amino acids. Germline V gene lookup returns CDR1 LGHDT and CDR2 YNNKEL (reference sequence). Trimming cost V 1 base and J 6 bases, with 16 bases left between them. CDR3: CASSQGSGGGVQPQHF. In DNA, the CDR3 is TGTGCCAGCAGCCAAGGGTCCGGGGGGGGTGTTCAGCCCCAGCATTTT.

The J gene is TRBJ1-2, the V gene TRBV6-5, with no clear D. V was clipped by 2 bases and J by 5 bases, with 12 bases between them. Germline V gene sequence: CDR1 MNHEY, CDR2 SVGAGI. CDR3 length: 14 amino acids. DNA of the CDR3: TGTGCCAGCAGTTACAGTCCGGGGAGGTATGGCTACACCTTC. Translating it yields CASSYSPGRYGYTF.

V and J are TRBV19 and TRBJ1-1; D is perhaps TRBD1 (5 bases). Trimming took 6 bases from V and 2 from J, leaving 13 bases between them. Per the germline V gene, CDR1 is LNHDA and CDR2 is SQIVND (reference sequence). The CDR3 is 14 residues long. CDR3 in amino acids: CASSPTDENTEAFF. CDR3 DNA: TGTGCCAGTAGCCCGACAGACGAAAACACTGAAGCTTTCTTT.

The chain is built from TRBV28 and TRBJ2-3; 13 nucleotides match TRBD2. CDR1 and CDR2 from the germline V gene are MDHEN and SYDVKM. This CDR3 has 17 amino acids. Trimming took 7 bases from V and 2 from J; bases not matched to a gene: 9. CDR3 nucleotide sequence: TGTGCCAGCACCTTCGAGGGACTAGCGGGGTTCACAGATACGCAGTATTTT. It codes for CASTFEGLAGFTDTQYF.

This sequence joins TRBV3-1 (or the pseudogene TRBV3-2) and TRBJ2-7; possibly TRBD2 for D (6 bases). CDR3 length equals 15 residues. Germline lookup yields CDR1 LGHDT and CDR2 YNNKEL (reference sequence). The V end lost 3 bases, the J end lost 4 bases, and 16 bases lay between the germline ends. The CDR3 coding sequence is TGTGCCAGCAGCCAGGTTAGGTCGGGAGCGTACGAGCAGTACTTC. Protein: CASSQVRSGAYEQYF.

There are a few counts of this clone. V is TRBV11-3 and J is TRBJ2-2; possible D gene TRBD2, 5 bases. Per germline, CDR1 SGHNT and CDR2 YENEEA. Trimming stripped 2 bases from V and 6 bases from J, with 10 bases between. This CDR3 is 14 amino acids long. The CDR3 nucleotides read TGTGCCAGCAGCTTAATTCACGGGGCCGGGGAGCTGTTTTTT. Translation gives CASSLIHGAGELFF.

V and J are TRBV24-1 and TRBJ2-7; 9 nucleotides align to TRBD1. The trim removed 7 bases at V and 7 bases at J, leaving 13 bases unmatched. Per germline, CDR1 KGHDR and CDR2 SFDVKD. This CDR3 is built from 15 residues. CDR3 residues: CATRGQGGRKPEQYF. In DNA form, the CDR3 reads TGTGCCACCAGGGGACAGGGTGGAAGAAAGCCTGAGCAGTACTTC.

This clone was detected a few times. The V gene is TRBV20-1, the J gene TRBJ1-2; D is perhaps TRBD1 (6 bases). The V gene's germline CDR1 is DFQATT and CDR2 SNEGSKA (reference sequence). This CDR3 contains 11 residues. The V gene lost 4 bases and the J gene lost 8 bases, with 11 bases spanning the gap. The CDR3 reads CSATGAGGYTF. CDR3 coding DNA: TGCAGTGCTACAGGGGCAGGGGGCTACACCTTC.

The rearrangement joins TRBV30 to TRBJ2-5, with no clear D. This CDR3 spans 11 amino acids. Trimming took 2 bases from V and 5 from J, leaving 6 bases between them. Germline CDR1 reads GTSNPN; CDR2 reads SVGIG (reference sequence). CDR3: CAWSSLETQYF. CDR3 DNA sequence: TGTGCCTGGAGTTCCCTGGAGACCCAGTACTTC.